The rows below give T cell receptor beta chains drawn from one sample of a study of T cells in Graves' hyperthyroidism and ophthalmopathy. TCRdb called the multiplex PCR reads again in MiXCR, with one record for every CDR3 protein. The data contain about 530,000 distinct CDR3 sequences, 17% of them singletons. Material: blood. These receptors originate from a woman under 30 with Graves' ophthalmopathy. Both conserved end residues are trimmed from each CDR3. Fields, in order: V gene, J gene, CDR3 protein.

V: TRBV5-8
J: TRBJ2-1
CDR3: ASTPTGLNSNEQF

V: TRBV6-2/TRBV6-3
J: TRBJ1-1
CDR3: ASSRQLQGANTEAF

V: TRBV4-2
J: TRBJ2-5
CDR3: ASSQLAGAQETQY

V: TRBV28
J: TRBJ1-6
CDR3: ASSRTESSYNSPLH

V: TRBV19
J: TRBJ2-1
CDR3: ASSAHPGGNEQF

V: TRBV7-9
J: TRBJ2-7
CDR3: ASSPGPESYEQY

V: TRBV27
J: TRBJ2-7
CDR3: ASSFYRANYEQY

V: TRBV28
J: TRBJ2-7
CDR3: ASSFAGGSFSSYEQY

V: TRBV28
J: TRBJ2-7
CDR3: ASSSPRDPSYEQY

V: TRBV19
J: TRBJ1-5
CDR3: ASSTEGRGQSQPQH